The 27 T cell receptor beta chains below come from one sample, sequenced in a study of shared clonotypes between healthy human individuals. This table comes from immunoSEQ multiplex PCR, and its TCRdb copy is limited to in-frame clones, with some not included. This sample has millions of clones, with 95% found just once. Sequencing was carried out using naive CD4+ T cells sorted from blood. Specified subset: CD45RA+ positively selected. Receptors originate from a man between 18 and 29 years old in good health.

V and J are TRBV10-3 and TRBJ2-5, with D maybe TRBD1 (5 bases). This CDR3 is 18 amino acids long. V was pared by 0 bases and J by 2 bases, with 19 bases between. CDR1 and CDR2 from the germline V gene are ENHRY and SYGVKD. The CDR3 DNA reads TGTGCCATCAGTGAGTCTAAAGTGGGGCAGGGAAATCAAGAGACCCAGTACTTC. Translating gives CAISESKVGQGNQETQYF.

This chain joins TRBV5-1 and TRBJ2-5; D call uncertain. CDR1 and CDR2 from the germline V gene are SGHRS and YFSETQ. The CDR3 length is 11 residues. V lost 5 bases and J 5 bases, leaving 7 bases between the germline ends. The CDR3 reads CASREMETQYF. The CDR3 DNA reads TGCGCCAGCAGGGAGATGGAGACCCAGTACTTC.

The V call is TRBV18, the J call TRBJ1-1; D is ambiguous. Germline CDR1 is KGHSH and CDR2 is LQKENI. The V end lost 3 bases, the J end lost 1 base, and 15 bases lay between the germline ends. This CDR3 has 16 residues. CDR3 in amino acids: CASSPVGTLTNTEAFF. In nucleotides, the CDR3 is TGTGCCAGCTCACCGGTAGGCACACTAACGAACACTGAAGCTTTCTTT.

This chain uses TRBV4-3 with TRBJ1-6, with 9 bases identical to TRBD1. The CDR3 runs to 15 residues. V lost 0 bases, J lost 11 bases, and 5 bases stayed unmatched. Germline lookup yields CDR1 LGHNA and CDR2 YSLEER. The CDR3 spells CASSQEPGTGTPLHF. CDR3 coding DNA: TGCGCCAGCAGCCAAGAGCCCGGGACAGGGACACCCCTCCACTTT.

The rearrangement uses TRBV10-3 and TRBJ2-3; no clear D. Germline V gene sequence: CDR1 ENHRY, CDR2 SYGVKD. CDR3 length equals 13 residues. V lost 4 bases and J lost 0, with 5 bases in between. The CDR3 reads CAISALSTDTQYF. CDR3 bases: TGTGCCATCAGTGCTTTAAGCACAGATACGCAGTATTTT.

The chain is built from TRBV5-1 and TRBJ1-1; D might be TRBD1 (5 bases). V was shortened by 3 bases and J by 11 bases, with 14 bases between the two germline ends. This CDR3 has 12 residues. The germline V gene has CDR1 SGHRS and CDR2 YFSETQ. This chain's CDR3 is CASSYGGTEAFF. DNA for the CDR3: TGCGCCAGCAGCTATGGGGGGACGGAGGCTTTCTTT.

CDR3 coding DNA: TGCGCCAGCATTACCGGGACTAGCGGTAACAATGAGCAGTTCTTC. It is translated as CASITGTSGNNEQFF. The chain employs TRBV10-2 and TRBJ2-1; 11 nucleotides agree with TRBD2. The CDR3 has 15 amino acids. Germline V gives CDR1 WSHSY, CDR2 SAAADI. The ends lost 7 bases at V and 5 bases at J; junction bases unmatched: 7.

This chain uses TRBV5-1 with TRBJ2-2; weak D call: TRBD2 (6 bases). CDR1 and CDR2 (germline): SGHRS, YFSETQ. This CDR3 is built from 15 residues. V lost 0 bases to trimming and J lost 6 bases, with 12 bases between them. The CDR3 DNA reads TGCGCCAGCAGCTTGGACGGGAGTTTTTCCGGGGAGCTGTTTTTT. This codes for CASSLDGSFSGELFF.

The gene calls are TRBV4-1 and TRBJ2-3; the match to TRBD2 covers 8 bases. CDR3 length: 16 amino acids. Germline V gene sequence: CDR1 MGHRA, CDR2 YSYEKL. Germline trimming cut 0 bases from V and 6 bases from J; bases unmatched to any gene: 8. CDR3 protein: CASSQENGGGLDTQYF. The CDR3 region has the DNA TGCGCCAGCAGCCAAGAAAACGGGGGGGGACTTGATACGCAGTATTTT.

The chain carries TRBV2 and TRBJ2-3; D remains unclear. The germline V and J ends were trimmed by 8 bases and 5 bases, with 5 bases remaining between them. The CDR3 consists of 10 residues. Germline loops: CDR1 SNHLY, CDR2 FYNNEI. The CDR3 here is CASVGDTQYF. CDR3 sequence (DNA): TGTGCCAGCGTGGGAGATACGCAGTATTTT. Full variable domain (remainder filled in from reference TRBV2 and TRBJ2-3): EPEVTQTPSHQVTQMGQEVILRCVPISNHLYFYWYRQILGQKVEFLVSFYNNEISEKSEIFDDQFSVERPDGSNFTLKIRSTKLEDSAMYFCASVGDTQYFGPGTRLTVL.

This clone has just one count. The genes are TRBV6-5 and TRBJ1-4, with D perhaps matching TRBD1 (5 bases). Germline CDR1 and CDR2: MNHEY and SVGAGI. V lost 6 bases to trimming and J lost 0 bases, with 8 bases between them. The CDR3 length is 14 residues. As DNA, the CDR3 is TGTGCCAGCAGCCGCAGGGCAACTAATGAAAAACTGTTTTTT. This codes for CASSRRATNEKLFF.

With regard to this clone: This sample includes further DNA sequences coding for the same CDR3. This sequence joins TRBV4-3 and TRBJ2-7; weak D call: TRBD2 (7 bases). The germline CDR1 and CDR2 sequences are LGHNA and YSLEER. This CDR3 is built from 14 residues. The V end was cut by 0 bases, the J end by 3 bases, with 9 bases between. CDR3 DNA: TGCGCCAGCAGCCAAGAGCGGGGGCTCTACGAGCAGTACTTC. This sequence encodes CASSQERGLYEQYF.

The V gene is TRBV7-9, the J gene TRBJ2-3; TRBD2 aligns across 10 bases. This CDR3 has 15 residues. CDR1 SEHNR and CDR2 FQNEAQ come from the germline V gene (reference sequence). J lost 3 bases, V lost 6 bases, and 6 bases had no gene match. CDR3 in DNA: TGTGCCAGCAGTTATAGCGGGAGGAATACAGATACGCAGTATTTT. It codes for CASSYSGRNTDTQYF.

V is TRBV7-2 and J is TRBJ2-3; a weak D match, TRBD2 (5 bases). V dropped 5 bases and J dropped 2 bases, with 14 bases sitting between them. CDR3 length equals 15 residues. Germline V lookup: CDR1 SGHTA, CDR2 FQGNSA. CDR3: CASSQWVRDTDTQYF. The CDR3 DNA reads TGTGCCAGCAGCCAATGGGTGAGGGACACAGATACGCAGTATTTT.

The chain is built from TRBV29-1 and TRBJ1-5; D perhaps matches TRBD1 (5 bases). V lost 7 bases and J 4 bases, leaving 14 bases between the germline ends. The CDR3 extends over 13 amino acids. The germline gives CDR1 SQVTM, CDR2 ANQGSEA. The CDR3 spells CSATGLGNQPQHF. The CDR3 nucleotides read TGCAGCGCCACGGGACTCGGGAATCAGCCCCAGCATTTT.

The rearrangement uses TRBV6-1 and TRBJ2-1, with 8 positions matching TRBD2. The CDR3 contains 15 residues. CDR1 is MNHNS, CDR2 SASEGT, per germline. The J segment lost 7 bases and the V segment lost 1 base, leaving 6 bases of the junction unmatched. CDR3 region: CASSEEGGRRNEQFF. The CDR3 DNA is TGTGCCAGCAGTGAAGAGGGCGGGAGGAGGAATGAGCAGTTCTTC.

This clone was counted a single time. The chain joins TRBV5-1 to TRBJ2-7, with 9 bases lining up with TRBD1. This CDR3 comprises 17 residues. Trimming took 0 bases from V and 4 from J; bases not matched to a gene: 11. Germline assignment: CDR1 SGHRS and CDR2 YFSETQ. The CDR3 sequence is CASSLGSTGQGPYEQYF. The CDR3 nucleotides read TGCGCCAGCAGCTTGGGGTCCACGGGACAGGGCCCGTACGAGCAGTACTTC.

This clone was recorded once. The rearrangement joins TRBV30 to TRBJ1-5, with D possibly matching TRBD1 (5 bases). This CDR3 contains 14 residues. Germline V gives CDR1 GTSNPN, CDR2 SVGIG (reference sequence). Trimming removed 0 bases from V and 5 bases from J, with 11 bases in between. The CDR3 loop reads CAWSVSSQDQPQHF. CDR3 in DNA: TGTGCCTGGAGTGTGAGTTCACAGGATCAGCCCCAGCATTTT.

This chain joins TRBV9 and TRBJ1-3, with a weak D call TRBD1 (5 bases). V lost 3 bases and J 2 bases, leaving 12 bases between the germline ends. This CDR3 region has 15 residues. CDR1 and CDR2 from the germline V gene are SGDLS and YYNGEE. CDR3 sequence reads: CASSGRVGAGNTIYF. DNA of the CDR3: TGTGCCAGCAGCGGAAGAGTAGGGGCTGGAAACACCATATATTTT.

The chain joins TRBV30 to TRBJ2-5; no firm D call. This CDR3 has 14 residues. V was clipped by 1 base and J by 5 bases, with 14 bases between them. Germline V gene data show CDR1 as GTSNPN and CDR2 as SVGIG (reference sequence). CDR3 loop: CAWSGGSLWETQYF. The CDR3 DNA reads TGTGCCTGGAGTGGTGGCAGCCTATGGGAGACCCAGTACTTC.

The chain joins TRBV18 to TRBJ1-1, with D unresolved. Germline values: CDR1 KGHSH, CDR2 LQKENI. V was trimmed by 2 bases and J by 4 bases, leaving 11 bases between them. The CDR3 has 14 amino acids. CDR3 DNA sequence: TGTGCCAGCTCACCAACGGGATCAAGCACTGAAGCTTTCTTT. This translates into CASSPTGSSTEAFF.

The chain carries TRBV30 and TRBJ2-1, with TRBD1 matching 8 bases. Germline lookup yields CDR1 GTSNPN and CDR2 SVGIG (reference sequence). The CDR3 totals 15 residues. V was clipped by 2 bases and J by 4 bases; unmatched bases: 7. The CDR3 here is CAWSRTGPIYNEQFF. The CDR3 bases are TGTGCCTGGAGTCGGACAGGGCCAATTTACAATGAGCAGTTCTTC.

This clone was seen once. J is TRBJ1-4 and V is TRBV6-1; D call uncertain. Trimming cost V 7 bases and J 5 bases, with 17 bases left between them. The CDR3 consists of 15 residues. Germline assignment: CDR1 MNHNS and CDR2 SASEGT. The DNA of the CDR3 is TGTGCCAGCATCCTAGCGGGCAGGCTGAATGAAAAACTGTTTTTT. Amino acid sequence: CASILAGRLNEKLFF.

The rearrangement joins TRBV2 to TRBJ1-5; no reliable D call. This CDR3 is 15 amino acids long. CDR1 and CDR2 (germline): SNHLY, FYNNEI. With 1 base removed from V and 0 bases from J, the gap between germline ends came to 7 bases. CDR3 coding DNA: TGTGCCAGCAGTGAAGGGGCCAGTAGCAATCAGCCCCAGCATTTT. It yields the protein CASSEGASSNQPQHF.

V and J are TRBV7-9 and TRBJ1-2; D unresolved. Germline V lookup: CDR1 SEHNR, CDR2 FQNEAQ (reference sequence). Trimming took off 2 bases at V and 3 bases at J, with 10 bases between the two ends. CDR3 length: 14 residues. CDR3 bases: TGTGCCAGCAGCTTACGGACGGAACACTATGGCTACACCTTC. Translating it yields CASSLRTEHYGYTF.

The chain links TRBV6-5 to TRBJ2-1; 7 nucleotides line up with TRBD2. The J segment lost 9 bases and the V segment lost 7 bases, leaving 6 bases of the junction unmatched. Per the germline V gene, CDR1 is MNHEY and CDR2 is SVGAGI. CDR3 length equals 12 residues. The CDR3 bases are TGTGCCAGCAAGCCAGCGGGAAGTGAGCAGTTCTTC. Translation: CASKPAGSEQFF.

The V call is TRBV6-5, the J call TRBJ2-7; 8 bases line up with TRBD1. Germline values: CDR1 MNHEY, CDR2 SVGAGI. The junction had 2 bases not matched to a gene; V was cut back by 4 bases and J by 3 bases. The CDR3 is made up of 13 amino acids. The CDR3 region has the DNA TGTGCCAGCAGTTCAACAGGGGGCTACGAGCAGTACTTC. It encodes CASSSTGGYEQYF.